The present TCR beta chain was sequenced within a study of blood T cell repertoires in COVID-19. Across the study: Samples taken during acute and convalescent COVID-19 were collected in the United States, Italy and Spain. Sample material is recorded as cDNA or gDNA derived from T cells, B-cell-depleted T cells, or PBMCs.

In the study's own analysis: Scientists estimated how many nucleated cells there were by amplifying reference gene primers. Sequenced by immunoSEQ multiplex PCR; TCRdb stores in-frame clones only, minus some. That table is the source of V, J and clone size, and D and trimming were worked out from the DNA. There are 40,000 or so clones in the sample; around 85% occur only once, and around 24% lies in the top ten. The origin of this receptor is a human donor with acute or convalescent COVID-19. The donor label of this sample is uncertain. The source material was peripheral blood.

In DNA form, the CDR3 reads TGTGCCAGCAGCCTACGACTACAACCCGGGACTAGCGGGGTAGCGACCCCCCTTACGCAGAAGTATTTT. It encodes CASSLRLQPGTSGVATPLTQKYF. The V call is TRBV7-8, the J call TRBJ2-3; 13 positions match TRBD2. V dropped 5 bases and J dropped 13; count of bases not matched to a gene: 36. CDR1 is SGHVS, CDR2 FQNEAQ, per germline. This CDR3 comprises 23 residues. Filled out from reference TRBV7-8 and TRBJ2-3, the complete variable domain reads GAGVSQSPRYKVAKRGQDVALRCDPISGHVSLFWYQQALGQGPEFLTYFQNEAQLDKSGLPSDRFFAERPEGSVSTLKIQRTQQEDSAVYLCASSLRLQPGTSGVATPLTQKYFGPGTRLTVL.